The 22 T cell receptor beta chains presented below share a single source sample, sequenced in a study of blood T cell repertoires in COVID-19 (TCRdb year 2020). The library was prepared using the immunoSEQ multiplex PCR assay. TCRdb's version of the immuneACCESS table is confined to in-frame rearrangements and falls short of the full clone set. An unresolved V gene accounts for under half of the shortfall where checked; the remainder is of unknown origin. This sample comprises 150,000 to 250,000 clones, around 80% of them detected only once. Clones ranked in the top ten supply approximately 6.9% of the sample. Sequenced material: peripheral blood. The receptors were sampled from a human donor with acute or convalescent COVID-19. The donor label of this sample is uncertain.

The rearrangement links TRBV6-1 to TRBJ1-2, with a possible D match to TRBD1 (5 bases). Trimming shortened V by 0 bases and J by 5 bases, and 16 bases separated the two germline ends. Germline CDR1 reads MNHNS; CDR2 reads SASEGT. The CDR3 is 16 amino acids. CDR3 protein: CASSEASNGGRYGYTF. As DNA, the CDR3 is TGTGCCAGCAGTGAAGCGTCAAACGGGGGAAGGTATGGCTACACCTTC.

The CDR3 DNA follows: TGCAGCGTTCGACAGGGGGGAGTTAACATTCAGTACTTC. Translated: CSVRQGGVNIQYF. The chain is built from TRBV29-1 and TRBJ2-4, with 9 bases lining up with TRBD1. The CDR3 spans 13 residues. Trimming removed 5 bases from V and 7 bases from J; junction bases left unmatched: 6. Germline V lookup: CDR1 SQVTM, CDR2 ANQGSEA.

The chain uses TRBV5-1 and TRBJ1-5; a weak D match, TRBD1 (5 bases). CDR1 SGHRS and CDR2 YFSETQ come from the germline V gene. The CDR3 totals 14 residues. V was clipped by 4 bases and J by 2 bases, with 10 bases between them. DNA of the CDR3: TGCGCCAGCAGCGATCAGGGTGGCAATCAGCCCCAGCATTTT. Translation: CASSDQGGNQPQHF.

This clone was counted a few times. V usage is TRBV5-1 and J usage is TRBJ1-2; 10 bases agree with TRBD1. V trimming: 4 bases; J trimming: 8 bases; junction bases outside the gene matches: 8. The CDR3 has 14 amino acids. Germline CDR1 and CDR2: SGHRS and YFSETQ. CDR3 DNA: TGCGCCAGCAGCCTGGGGGACAGGGGTACGGGCTACACCTTC. Its protein product is CASSLGDRGTGYTF.

This sequence joins TRBV6-5 and TRBJ1-4, with 8 bases identical to TRBD1. Trimming cost V 5 bases and J 7 bases; bases outside gene matches: 6. CDR1 and CDR2 (germline): MNHEY, SVGAGI. There are 14 residues in the CDR3. The CDR3 here is CASSRGTGFEKLFF. The CDR3 DNA sequence: TGTGCCAGCAGTCGAGGGACAGGTTTTGAAAAACTGTTTTTT.

This chain uses TRBV7-2 with TRBJ1-5; maybe TRBD1 (6 bases). V was clipped by 4 bases and J by 0 bases, with 10 bases between them. CDR3 length: 15 residues. CDR1 SGHTA and CDR2 FQGNSA come from the germline V gene. The chain's CDR3 is CASSSQGDSNQPQHF. DNA for the CDR3: TGTGCCAGCAGCTCACAGGGTGATAGCAATCAGCCCCAGCATTTT.

This rearrangement joins TRBV6-5 to TRBJ2-7, with 7 bases matching TRBD2. Germline loops: CDR1 MNHEY, CDR2 SVGAGI. V was pared by 0 bases and J by 3 bases, with 5 bases of the junction left unmatched. CDR3 length equals 15 residues. CDR3 nucleotides: TGTGCCAGCAGTTACTCACCGGGACTAATCTACGAGCAGTACTTC. It specifies CASSYSPGLIYEQYF.

J is TRBJ2-2 and V is TRBV5-1, with D perhaps TRBD2 (6 bases). This CDR3 has 15 amino acids. Per the germline V gene, CDR1 is SGHRS and CDR2 is YFSETQ. Trimming left V 4 bases short and J 0 bases short, with 10 bases between. In DNA, the CDR3 is TGCGCCAGCAGCGCGGGACTCCCGAACACCGGGGAGCTGTTTTTT. Translated, it gives CASSAGLPNTGELFF.

The CDR3 nucleotides are TGTGCCAGCAGACCCGAGAGGACAGGCTTCTCTGGAAACACCATATATTTT. As protein: CASRPERTGFSGNTIYF. The chain links TRBV2 to TRBJ1-3; the match to TRBD1 covers 7 bases. V lost 6 bases to trimming and J lost 0 bases; unmatched junction nucleotides: 11. CDR1 and CDR2 from the germline V gene are SNHLY and FYNNEI. This CDR3 is built from 17 residues. Filled out from reference TRBV2 and TRBJ1-3, the complete variable domain reads EPEVTQTPSHQVTQMGQEVILRCVPISNHLYFYWYRQILGQKVEFLVSFYNNEISEKSEIFDDQFSVERPDGSNFTLKIRSTKLEDSAMYFCASRPERTGFSGNTIYFGEGSWLTVV.

V usage is TRBV6-5 and J usage is TRBJ1-6; possibly TRBD1 for D (6 bases). Germline V gives CDR1 MNHEY, CDR2 SVGAGI. V was clipped by 5 bases and J by 8 bases, with 16 bases between them. This CDR3 comprises 15 residues. CDR3 in amino acids: CASSPSQGYDSPLHF. In DNA, the CDR3 is TGTGCCAGCAGTCCATCACAGGGTTACGATTCACCCCTCCACTTT.

V gene TRBV28 combines with J gene TRBJ1-1, with 9 nucleotides matching TRBD1. The CDR3 totals 15 residues. Looked up from germline, CDR1 is MDHEN and CDR2 is SYDVKM. The trim removed 6 bases at V and 4 bases at J, leaving 9 bases unmatched. In DNA form, the CDR3 reads TGTGCCAGCAGACCACAGGGGGCGCGGACCACTGAAGCTTTCTTT. Encoded protein: CASRPQGARTTEAFF.

This chain connects TRBV6-5 to TRBJ2-1, with a possible D match to TRBD2 (6 bases). The CDR3 is 15 residues long. Germline V gives CDR1 MNHEY, CDR2 SVGAGI. The ends were cut back, 5 bases at V and 8 bases at J, with 19 bases in the middle. The CDR3 DNA follows: TGTGCCAGCAGTACCGGGACTCGAGGTAGGGATGAGCAGTTCTTC. Protein product: CASSTGTRGRDEQFF.

The genes are TRBV3-1 (or the pseudogene TRBV3-2) and TRBJ1-3; D is possibly TRBD1 (5 bases). Germline lookup yields CDR1 LGHDT and CDR2 YNNKEL (reference sequence). V shed 4 bases and J shed 2 bases, with 9 bases lying between them. The CDR3 length is 14 residues. The CDR3 sequence is CASSPQGPGNTIYF. As DNA, the CDR3 is TGTGCCAGCAGCCCTCAGGGCCCTGGAAACACCATATATTTT.

Only one count was recorded for this clone. This chain links TRBV5-1 with TRBJ2-2, with 9 bases lining up with TRBD1. Looked up from germline, CDR1 is SGHRS and CDR2 is YFSETQ. V lost 5 bases and J lost 1; bases outside the gene matches: 3. The CDR3 runs 15 residues. This CDR3 is CASREGQGNTGELFF. The CDR3 DNA is TGCGCCAGCAGGGAGGGACAGGGGAACACCGGGGAGCTGTTTTTT.

The chain links TRBV2 to TRBJ1-2; 7 nucleotides match TRBD1. This CDR3 region has 14 residues. Germline CDR1 reads SNHLY; CDR2 reads FYNNEI. After removal of 7 bases from V and 2 bases from J, the junction contained 7 bases not matched to a gene. CDR3: CASNQQGRNYGYTF. In DNA form, the CDR3 reads TGTGCCAGCAACCAACAGGGGCGCAACTATGGCTACACCTTC.

This clone was picked up a small number of times. The chain uses TRBV16 and TRBJ2-7; 13 bases align to TRBD2. V gave up 2 bases and J gave up 3 bases; unmatched junction bases: 4. Germline V gives CDR1 KGHSY, CDR2 FQNENV. This CDR3 is built from 16 residues. CDR3 in DNA: TGTGCCAGCAGCCAAACAGGGACTAGCGGGAACTACGAGCAGTACTTC. Protein sequence: CASSQTGTSGNYEQYF.

This chain joins TRBV5-6 and TRBJ2-7, with D uncertain. The CDR3 spans 13 residues. Per germline, CDR1 SGHDT and CDR2 YYEEEE. Trimming left V 0 bases short and J 7 bases short, with 11 bases between. CDR3 in DNA: TGTGCCAGCAGCTTGGAATTGTCGCGGGAGCAGTACTTC. It yields the protein CASSLELSREQYF.

The rearrangement links TRBV4-2 to TRBJ2-4; 11 nucleotides line up with TRBD2. The V gene end was trimmed by 0 bases and the J gene end by 0 bases; junction bases not matched to a gene: 10. Germline V lookup: CDR1 LGHNA, CDR2 YNFKEQ. The CDR3 spans 20 residues. CDR3 sequence reads: CASSQEVPSGRLIAKNIQYF. The CDR3 nucleotides are TGTGCCAGCAGCCAAGAAGTCCCTAGCGGGAGGTTAATAGCCAAAAACATTCAGTACTTC.

Only one count was recorded for this clone. This rearrangement joins TRBV20-1 to TRBJ2-7; 8 nucleotides match TRBD1. The germline V gene encodes CDR1 DFQATT and CDR2 SNEGSKA (reference sequence). V lost 5 bases to trimming and J lost 7 bases; unmatched junction nucleotides: 4. This CDR3 has 11 residues. This CDR3 reads CSAPGQGEQYF. CDR3 DNA: TGCAGTGCTCCCGGACAGGGAGAGCAGTACTTC.

CDR3 sequence reads: CASSHSRSGTGVKNIQYF. The CDR3, as DNA: TGTGCCAGCAGCCACTCAAGATCCGGGACAGGGGTTAAAAACATTCAGTACTTC. V usage is TRBV3-1 (or the pseudogene TRBV3-2) and J usage is TRBJ2-4; TRBD1 agrees at 10 bases. Unmatched junction bases numbered 12, after V lost 3 bases and J lost 4 bases. Germline V CDR1 and CDR2: LGHDT, YNNKEL (reference sequence). The CDR3 contains 18 residues.

This clone showed up just a few times. The CDR3 region is CASSLGTSGNEQFF. CDR3 bases: TGTGCCAGCAGCTTAGGGACTAGCGGCAATGAGCAGTTCTTC. This chain uses TRBV7-6 with TRBJ2-1; 10 nucleotides match TRBD2. V shed 1 base, J shed 6 bases, and the junction held 0 bases outside the gene matches. The CDR3 loop spans 14 amino acids. Germline V gene sequence: CDR1 SGHVS, CDR2 FNYEAQ.

The chain combines TRBV18 with TRBJ2-7; tentatively, D is TRBD1 (5 bases). The CDR3 length is 13 residues. CDR1 is KGHSH, CDR2 LQKENI, per germline. V gave up 3 bases and J gave up 0 bases, with 6 bases separating them. The CDR3 bases are TGTGCCAGCTCACCGACAGCCTCCTACGAGCAGTACTTC. This sequence encodes CASSPTASYEQYF.